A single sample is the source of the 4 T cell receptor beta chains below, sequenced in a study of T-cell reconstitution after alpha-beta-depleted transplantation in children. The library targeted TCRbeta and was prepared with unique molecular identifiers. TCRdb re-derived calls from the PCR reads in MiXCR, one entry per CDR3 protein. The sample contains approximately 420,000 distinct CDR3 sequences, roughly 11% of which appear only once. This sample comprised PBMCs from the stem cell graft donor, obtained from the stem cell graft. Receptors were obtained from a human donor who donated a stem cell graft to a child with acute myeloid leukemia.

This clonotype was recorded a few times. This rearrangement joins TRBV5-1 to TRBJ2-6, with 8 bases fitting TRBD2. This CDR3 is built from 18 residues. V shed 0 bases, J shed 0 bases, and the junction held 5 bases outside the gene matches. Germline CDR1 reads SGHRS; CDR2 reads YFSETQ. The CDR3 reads CASSLVAGMISGANVLTF. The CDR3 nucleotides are TGCGCCAGCAGCTTGGTAGCGGGGATGATCTCTGGGGCCAACGTCCTGACTTTC.

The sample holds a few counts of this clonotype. The CDR3 reads CASSEVAGDNEQFF. Written as DNA, the CDR3 is TGTGCCAGCTCCGAGGTAGCGGGAGACAATGAGCAGTTCTTC. This sequence joins TRBV9 and TRBJ2-1, with 9 bases that match TRBD2. Germline CDR1 is SGDLS and CDR2 is YYNGEE. With V trimmed by 7 bases and J by 5 bases, 7 bases remained unmatched. The CDR3 covers 14 residues.

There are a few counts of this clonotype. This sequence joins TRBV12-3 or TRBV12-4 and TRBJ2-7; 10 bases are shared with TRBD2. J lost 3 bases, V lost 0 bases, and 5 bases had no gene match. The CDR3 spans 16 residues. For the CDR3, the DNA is TGTGCCAGCAGTTTAGCGGCAGCGGGAGGGGGCTACGAGCAGTACTTC. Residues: CASSLAAAGGGYEQYF.

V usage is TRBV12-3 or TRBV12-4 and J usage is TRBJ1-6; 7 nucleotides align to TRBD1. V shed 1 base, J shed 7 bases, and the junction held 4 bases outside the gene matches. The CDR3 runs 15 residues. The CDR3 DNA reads TGTGCCAGCAGTTTAGTAGGGGGCGGCAATTCACCCCTCCACTTT. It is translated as CASSLVGGGNSPLHF.